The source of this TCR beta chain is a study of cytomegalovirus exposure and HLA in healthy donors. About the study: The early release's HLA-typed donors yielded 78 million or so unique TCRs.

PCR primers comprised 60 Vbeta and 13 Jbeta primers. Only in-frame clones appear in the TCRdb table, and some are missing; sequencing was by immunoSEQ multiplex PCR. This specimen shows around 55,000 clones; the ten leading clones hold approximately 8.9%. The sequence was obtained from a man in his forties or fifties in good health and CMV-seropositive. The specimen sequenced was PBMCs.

Here the CDR3 reads CASSQAYGNTIYF. The CDR3 coding sequence is TGTGCCAGTTCTCAGGCTTACGGAAACACCATATATTTT. The rearrangement joins TRBV4-2 to TRBJ1-3, with D hard to call. This CDR3 is 13 amino acids long. The V gene's germline CDR1 is LGHNA and CDR2 YNFKEQ. V dropped 9 bases and J dropped 4 bases, with 13 bases sitting between them.